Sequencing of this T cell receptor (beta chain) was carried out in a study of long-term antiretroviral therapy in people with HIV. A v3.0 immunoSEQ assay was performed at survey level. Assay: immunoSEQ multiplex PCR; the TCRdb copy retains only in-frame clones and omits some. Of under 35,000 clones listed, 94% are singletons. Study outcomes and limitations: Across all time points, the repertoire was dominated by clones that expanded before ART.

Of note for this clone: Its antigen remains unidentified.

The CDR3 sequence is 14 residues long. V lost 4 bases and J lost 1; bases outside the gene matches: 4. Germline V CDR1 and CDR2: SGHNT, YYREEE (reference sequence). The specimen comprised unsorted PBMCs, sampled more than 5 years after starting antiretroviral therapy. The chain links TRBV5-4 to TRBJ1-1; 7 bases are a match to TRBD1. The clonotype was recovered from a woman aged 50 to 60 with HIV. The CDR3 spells CASSVDRWNTEAFF. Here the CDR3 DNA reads TGTGCCAGCAGCGTGGACAGGTGGAACACTGAAGCTTTCTTT. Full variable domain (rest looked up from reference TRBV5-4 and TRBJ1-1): ETGVTQSPTHLIKTRGQQVTLRCSSQSGHNTVSWYQQALGQGPQFIFQYYREEENGRGNFPPRFSGLQFPNYSSELNVNALELDDSALYLCASSVDRWNTEAFFGQGTRLTVV.